The next 29 T cell receptor beta chains were all read from a single sample in a study of PD-L1 blockade in urothelial cancer. Time point indicated: pretreatment peripheral blood. Only in-frame clones appear in the TCRdb table, and some are missing; sequencing was by immunoSEQ multiplex PCR. The data contain approximately 56,000 clones, about 85% of them seen just once; the ten biggest clones take up 15% to 18%. This specimen was PBMCs, taken around atezolizumab (anti-PD-L1) treatment. These receptor sequences come from a man in his 70s with urothelial cancer.

The chain's CDR3 is CASSLGGQTYGYTF. CDR3 nucleotide sequence: TGTGCCAGCAGCTTGGGGGGACAAACTTATGGCTACACCTTC. The J gene is TRBJ1-2, the V gene TRBV5-6; a possible D gene is TRBD1 (6 bases). V was pared by 0 bases and J by 5 bases, with 11 bases between. The CDR3 is 14 residues long. CDR1 and CDR2 (germline): SGHDT, YYEEEE.

The rearrangement links TRBV19 to TRBJ2-1; D is possibly TRBD1 (6 bases). In germline, CDR1 is LNHDA, CDR2 SQIVND (reference sequence). V dropped 4 bases and J dropped 7 bases, with 11 bases sitting between them. The CDR3 runs 13 residues. In DNA, the CDR3 is TGTGCCAGTAGTACACGGACAGCTAATGAGCAGTTCTTC. This codes for CASSTRTANEQFF.

The chain recombines TRBV30 with TRBJ2-7; D may be TRBD2 (5 bases). This CDR3 region has 14 residues. Germline CDR1 is GTSNPN and CDR2 is SVGIG (reference sequence). V was clipped by 2 bases and J by 2 bases, with 13 bases between them. The CDR3 sequence is CAWSYGSGTYEQYF. The CDR3 DNA reads as TGTGCCTGGAGTTACGGTTCGGGGACCTACGAGCAGTACTTC.

V is TRBV5-8 and J is TRBJ1-2; D is possibly TRBD1 (6 bases). V lost 0 bases, J lost 4 bases, and 16 bases lay in between. Germline V gene data show CDR1 as SGHTS and CDR2 as YDEGEE. This CDR3 is built from 16 residues. The CDR3 here is CASSLGVDSLIYGYTF. CDR3 DNA: TGTGCCAGCAGCTTGGGCGTGGACAGTCTTATCTATGGCTACACCTTC.

The gene calls are TRBV18 and TRBJ1-1; TRBD1 might be the D (6 bases). V lost 5 bases to trimming and J lost 1 base, with 8 bases between them. In germline, CDR1 is KGHSH, CDR2 LQKENI. This CDR3 contains 13 residues. The chain's CDR3 is CASSEDRNTEAFF. The DNA for the CDR3 is TGTGCCAGCTCAGAGGACAGGAACACTGAAGCTTTCTTT. The full variable domain, its missing parts supplied by reference TRBV18 and TRBJ1-1, is NAGVMQNPRHLVRRRGQEARLRCSPMKGHSHVYWYRQLPEEGLKFMVYLQKENIIDESGMPKERFSAEFPKEGPSILRIQQVVRGDSAAYFCASSEDRNTEAFFGQGTRLTVV.

This sequence joins TRBV5-1 and TRBJ2-5; 11 nucleotides agree with TRBD2. Germline V gene lookup returns CDR1 SGHRS and CDR2 YFSETQ. V lost 4 bases and J lost 5; bases outside the gene matches: 16. The CDR3 sequence is 18 residues long. As DNA, the CDR3 is TGCGCCAGCAGCCTAGGCCGTACTAGCGGGAGTGGTGAGGAGACCCAGTACTTC. Protein: CASSLGRTSGSGEETQYF. The variable domain in full, completed from reference TRBV5-1 and TRBJ2-5, reads KAGVTQTPRYLIKTRGQQVTLSCSPISGHRSVSWYQQTPGQGLQFLFEYFSETQRNKGNFPGRFSGRQFSNSRSEMNVSTLELGDSALYLCASSLGRTSGSGEETQYFGPGTRLLVL.

The rearrangement uses TRBV28 and TRBJ1-1; D unresolved. The CDR3 is 13 amino acids. CDR1 is MDHEN and CDR2 is SYDVKM in the germline V gene. Trimming left V 4 bases short and J 1 base short, with 7 bases between. The CDR3 nucleotides read TGTGCCAGCAGTTCGGTTACGAACACTGAAGCTTTCTTT. It translates to CASSSVTNTEAFF.

V usage is TRBV6-6 and J usage is TRBJ1-2, with 9 nucleotides matching TRBD1. Germline assignment: CDR1 MNHNY and CDR2 SVGAGI (reference sequence). The CDR3 has 14 amino acids. Germline trimming cut 6 bases from V and 4 bases from J; bases unmatched to any gene: 6. In nucleotides, the CDR3 is TGTGCCAGCAGAAACCGGGACAGGGCCTATGGCTACACCTTC. Translation gives CASRNRDRAYGYTF.

This clone showed up just once. The chain uses TRBV6-5 and TRBJ1-5; 9 nucleotides align to TRBD1. V gave up 6 bases and J gave up 1 base; unmatched junction bases: 4. There are 15 residues in the CDR3. Per the germline V gene, CDR1 is MNHEY and CDR2 is SVGAGI. The DNA for the CDR3 is TGTGCCAGCAGATCGGGACAGGGCAGCAATCAGCCCCAGCATTTT. The encoded protein is CASRSGQGSNQPQHF.

The chain has TRBV6-1 and TRBJ2-7; D might be TRBD1 (6 bases). Trimming pared 8 bases from V and 5 bases from J, leaving 13 bases between. The CDR3 consists of 12 residues. Germline loops: CDR1 MNHNS, CDR2 SASEGT. CDR3 DNA sequence: TGTGCCAGCCGAGGGGGTAACGACGAGCAGTACTTC. Translated, it gives CASRGGNDEQYF.

The gene calls are TRBV6-1 and TRBJ2-2, with a possible D match to TRBD2 (6 bases). This CDR3 has 13 amino acids. The germline gives CDR1 MNHNS, CDR2 SASEGT. Trimming took off 2 bases at V and 7 bases at J, with 8 bases between the two ends. CDR3 in amino acids: CASSEPGDGELFF. The CDR3 DNA reads TGTGCCAGCAGTGAACCGGGGGACGGGGAGCTGTTTTTT.

The V call is TRBV27, the J call TRBJ2-1; D perhaps matches TRBD2 (5 bases). V shed 2 bases and J shed 6 bases, with 11 bases lying between them. CDR1 is MNHEY and CDR2 is SMNVEV in the germline V gene (reference sequence). CDR3 length equals 14 residues. The CDR3 DNA sequence: TGTGCCAGCAGTTTAGGACTCCCGGGCAATGAGCAGTTCTTC. As protein: CASSLGLPGNEQFF.

In DNA, the CDR3 is TGTGCCAGCAGTACATGGCCGGGAGGGGGCTACACCTTC. Its protein product is CASSTWPGGGYTF. This chain connects TRBV6-6 to TRBJ1-2, with D hard to call. The V gene's germline CDR1 is MNHNY and CDR2 SVGAGI (reference sequence). The CDR3 spans 13 residues. V lost 5 bases to trimming and J lost 8 bases, with 15 bases between them.

The rearrangement joins TRBV10-3 to TRBJ2-7, with a possible D match to TRBD2 (5 bases). CDR1 and CDR2 from the germline V gene are ENHRY and SYGVKD. Trimming removed 0 bases at V and 2 bases at J, with 11 bases between. This CDR3 contains 15 residues. DNA for the CDR3: TGTGCCATCAGTGAGTCAGAGGGCCCCACCTACGAGCAGTACTTC. Protein sequence: CAISESEGPTYEQYF.

The chain carries TRBV5-1 and TRBJ1-2, with D perhaps matching TRBD1 (6 bases). The CDR3 runs 12 residues. Germline CDR1 and CDR2: SGHRS and YFSETQ. Trimming pared 3 bases from V and 5 bases from J, leaving 8 bases between. The CDR3 is CASSSDRYGYTF. In DNA, the CDR3 is TGCGCCAGCAGCTCGGACAGATATGGCTACACCTTC. Full variable domain (remainder filled in from reference TRBV5-1 and TRBJ1-2): KAGVTQTPRYLIKTRGQQVTLSCSPISGHRSVSWYQQTPGQGLQFLFEYFSETQRNKGNFPGRFSGRQFSNSRSEMNVSTLELGDSALYLCASSSDRYGYTFGSGTRLTVV.

This clone was picked up one time. V usage is TRBV7-9 and J usage is TRBJ2-1, with D tentatively TRBD2 (5 bases). This CDR3 region has 14 residues. V shed 1 base and J shed 6 bases, with 10 bases lying between them. Germline CDR1 is SEHNR and CDR2 is FQNEAQ (reference sequence). DNA of the CDR3: TGTGCCAGCAGCTTAGGAACGGCGGGCAATGAGCAGTTCTTC. Its translation is CASSLGTAGNEQFF.

This clone was counted a single time. The chain links TRBV5-4 to TRBJ2-7; the match to TRBD1 covers 7 bases. Per germline, CDR1 SGHNT and CDR2 YYREEE (reference sequence). There are 15 residues in the CDR3. Trimming removed 2 bases from V and 3 bases from J; junction bases left unmatched: 8. CDR3 nucleotides: TGTGCCAGCAGCTTTTCGGGACAGCTGAACTACGAGCAGTACTTC. Translated, it gives CASSFSGQLNYEQYF.

The rearrangement links TRBV19 to TRBJ1-2, with 7 bases identical to TRBD1. V lost 10 bases to trimming and J lost 2 bases; unmatched junction nucleotides: 10. This CDR3 is built from 14 residues. Germline-derived CDR1 and CDR2 are LNHDA and SQIVND (reference sequence). The CDR3 region is CATKGAGPNYGYTF. In DNA, the CDR3 is TGTGCCACAAAGGGGGCAGGACCGAACTATGGCTACACCTTC.

The rearrangement joins TRBV7-3 to TRBJ2-1; 7 nucleotides align to TRBD1. The CDR3 totals 12 residues. The ends lost 5 bases at V and 14 bases at J; junction bases unmatched: 9. In germline, CDR1 is SGHTA, CDR2 FQGTGA. CDR3 bases: TGTGCCAGCAGCCAAACAAGGGGGCAGAAGTTCTTC. It specifies CASSQTRGQKFF.

The V gene is TRBV19, the J gene TRBJ1-1; 7 bases align to TRBD1. Germline trimming cut 4 bases from V and 0 bases from J; bases unmatched to any gene: 2. The CDR3 covers 14 residues. Germline CDR1 is LNHDA and CDR2 is SQIVND (reference sequence). CDR3 DNA: TGTGCCAGTAGTACGACAGGGATGAACACTGAAGCTTTCTTT. Protein: CASSTTGMNTEAFF.

V usage is TRBV5-4 and J usage is TRBJ1-4; tentative D call: TRBD1 (6 bases). CDR1 is SGHNT, CDR2 YYREEE, per germline (reference sequence). The CDR3 has 18 residues. V was trimmed by 4 bases and J by 5 bases, leaving 24 bases between them. The CDR3 nucleotides are TGTGCCAGCAGCCAAGAAGGCGGACTCGGACAGTTCAATGAAAAACTGTTTTTT. As protein: CASSQEGGLGQFNEKLFF.

The chain couples TRBV11-2 to TRBJ2-7; tentatively, D is TRBD1 (5 bases). Germline CDR1 reads SGHAT; CDR2 reads FQNNGV. This CDR3 has 13 residues. V shed 5 bases and J shed 6 bases, with 14 bases lying between them. The CDR3 is CASSPQGRVEQYF. For the CDR3, the DNA is TGTGCCAGCAGCCCCCAGGGCAGGGTCGAGCAGTACTTC.

The V and J genes are TRBV4-2 and TRBJ1-1; the D is unclear. Germline assignment: CDR1 LGHNA and CDR2 YNFKEQ. Trimming removed 0 bases from V and 0 bases from J, with 8 bases in between. The CDR3 has 15 residues. CDR3 sequence: CASSQDSGLNTEAFF. In DNA form, the CDR3 reads TGTGCCAGCAGCCAAGATTCGGGTTTGAACACTGAAGCTTTCTTT.

The V gene is TRBV10-3, the J gene TRBJ1-2, with D hard to call. The CDR3 covers 12 residues. CDR1 is ENHRY, CDR2 SYGVKD, per germline. Deletions cut 4 bases from V and 4 bases from J, with 7 bases between. The CDR3 DNA follows: TGTGCCATCAGTGCGCGAGCCTATGGCTACACCTTC. Amino acid sequence: CAISARAYGYTF.

The CDR3 DNA reads as TGTGCCAGCAGCCAAGATCTCCTAGCGGGAGCCGAGCAGTACTTC. Its translation: CASSQDLLAGAEQYF. V gene TRBV4-2 combines with J gene TRBJ2-7, with TRBD2 matching over 10 bases. Germline V lookup: CDR1 LGHNA, CDR2 YNFKEQ. Trimming removed 0 bases from V and 6 bases from J; junction bases left unmatched: 5. This CDR3 spans 15 amino acids.

The rearrangement joins TRBV4-1 to TRBJ1-4; TRBD1 matches 9 bases. V lost 0 bases, J lost 7 bases, and 6 bases stayed unmatched. The CDR3 consists of 16 residues. The germline V gene encodes CDR1 MGHRA and CDR2 YSYEKL. CDR3 amino acids: CASSQEGNRGLEKLFF. The CDR3 bases are TGCGCCAGCAGCCAAGAAGGGAACAGGGGGCTTGAAAAACTGTTTTTT.

J is TRBJ2-1 and V is TRBV7-3, with 8 bases that match TRBD2. CDR3 length: 15 amino acids. Trimming cost V 5 bases and J 3 bases; bases outside gene matches: 6. Germline loops: CDR1 SGHTA, CDR2 FQGTGA. CDR3 protein: CASSRRGGFYNEQFF. In DNA, the CDR3 is TGTGCCAGCAGCCGTCGGGGGGGCTTCTACAATGAGCAGTTCTTC.

V is TRBV9 and J is TRBJ2-2; maybe TRBD1 (5 bases). The germline gives CDR1 SGDLS, CDR2 YYNGEE. Between the trimmed V and J ends, which lost 5 bases and 0 bases, there was a span of 8 bases. This CDR3 has 14 amino acids. The CDR3 bases are TGTGCCAGCAGTTGGGGCGCGAACACCGGGGAGCTGTTTTTT. Protein product: CASSWGANTGELFF.

V and J are TRBV11-3 and TRBJ2-1; D perhaps matches TRBD2 (7 bases). CDR1 SGHNT and CDR2 YENEEA come from the germline V gene. There are 15 residues in the CDR3. The V end was cut by 5 bases, the J end by 2 bases, with 13 bases between. This chain's CDR3 is CASSPGGTTYNEQFF. The CDR3, as DNA: TGTGCCAGCAGCCCCGGGGGGACAACCTACAATGAGCAGTTCTTC.